This T cell receptor (beta chain) originates from a study of molecular identifiers for immune sequencing clone quantification. The CDR3 consists of 14 residues. The germline V gene encodes CDR1 LGHNT and CDR2 FRNRAP. V was cut by 2 bases and J by 0 bases, with 5 bases left in between. Previously published methods and listed TCR primers were used for the bulk TCR libraries. TCRdb used MiXCR to reprocess the PCR reads, holding one entry per CDR3 protein. This sample yields some 320,000 distinct CDR3 sequences, of which about 22% are seen a single time; about 0.71% belongs to the top ten. Ten or more counts support this clonotype.

Input material: naive CD8+ T cells from blood, with Jurkat cell RNA spiked in. The subset is: FACS-sorted CD8+CD4-CCR7+CD45RA+ naive T cells. The source of this sequence is a human donor in good health. Some libraries in this study had Jurkat cell RNA spiked in. This sequence joins TRBV12-5 and TRBJ1-3; no firm D call. CDR3 residues: CASGLTVSGNTIYF. The CDR3 nucleotides read TGTGCTAGTGGTTTGACAGTCTCTGGAAACACCATATATTTT.